This TCR beta chain was recorded in a study of blood T cell repertoires in COVID-19. Across the study: Samples came from the United States, Italy and Spain, spanning acute and convalescent COVID-19. T cells, B-cell-depleted T cells, or PBMCs supplied cDNA or gDNA.

The CDR3 sequence is 14 residues long. V dropped 4 bases and J dropped 4 bases, with 11 bases sitting between them. Germline CDR1 reads MNHEY; CDR2 reads SVGAGI. Per the original data handling: Estimated nucleated cell counts came from reference gene primer amplification. Sequencing used immunoSEQ multiplex PCR; TCRdb keeps in-frame clones, though not all of them. V and J calls and clone size are those listed in that table; D and trimming were worked out from the DNA. The table records 25,000 to 35,000 clones, more than 65% of them present only once. Material for sequencing was peripheral blood. This clonotype was obtained from a woman aged 55-69 years with acute or convalescent COVID-19. V and J are TRBV6-5 and TRBJ2-4, with D tentatively TRBD2 (6 bases). The CDR3 here is CASSSGREKNIQYF. Written as DNA, the CDR3 is TGTGCCAGCAGTTCTGGACGGGAGAAAAACATTCAGTACTTC.